Given below is one T cell receptor beta chain in context. In the authors' methods: Reference gene primer amplification in the assay estimated nucleated cell counts. TCRdb keeps only in-frame clones here, not all; method: immunoSEQ multiplex PCR. V and J calls plus clone size are reproduced from that table; the DNA served to infer D and trimming. In the table there are around 190,000 clones, 85% to 90% of which are singletons. The entry originates in a study of blood T cell repertoires in COVID-19. Study in general: From T cells, B-cell-depleted T cells, or PBMCs came the material, which was cDNA or gDNA.

Germline V lookup: CDR1 SEHNR, CDR2 FQNEAQ (reference sequence). The CDR3 extends over 15 amino acids. Trimming cost V 5 bases and J 2 bases, with 12 bases left between them. This TCR was sampled from a man between 18 and 29 years old with active or convalescent COVID-19. The sample comprised peripheral blood. This sequence joins TRBV7-9 and TRBJ1-4; D possibly corresponds to TRBD1 (5 bases). The CDR3 DNA reads TGTGCCAGCAGCCCGACGGGGGGTACTAATGAAAAACTGTTTTTT. It yields the protein CASSPTGGTNEKLFF.